These 2 T cell receptor beta chains originate from one sample sequenced in a study of blood T cell repertoires in COVID-19. The table came from immunoSEQ multiplex PCR; TCRdb's copy has only in-frame clones and leaves some out. The sample yields fewer than 250,000 clones, around four fifths seen once. The sample comprised peripheral blood. All receptors derive from a woman aged 60-70 years with active or convalescent COVID-19.

The chain has TRBV20-1 and TRBJ2-2; 8 bases agree with TRBD2. CDR1 is DFQATT and CDR2 is SNEGSKA in the germline V gene (reference sequence). The CDR3 extends over 14 amino acids. The V gene end was trimmed by 3 bases and the J gene end by 7 bases; junction bases not matched to a gene: 7. CDR3 region: CSASFGGVYGELFF. CDR3 in DNA: TGCAGTGCTAGTTTCGGGGGGGTGTACGGGGAGCTGTTTTTT.

The chain employs TRBV12-3 or TRBV12-4 and TRBJ2-1; D unclear. This CDR3 contains 12 residues. Trimming stripped 6 bases from V and 9 bases from J, with 12 bases between. The CDR3 region has the DNA TGTGCCAGCAGCGAGCCCGGCGGTGAGCAGTTCTTC. The encoded protein is CASSEPGGEQFF.